Shown below are 6 T cell receptor beta chains from a single sample sequenced in a study of identical twins. TCRdb analysed the 5' RACE reads with MiXCR anew, one entry per CDR3 protein. Of fewer than 650,000 distinct CDR3 sequences in the sample, approximately 10% were seen once. The same sample was also used in a study of yellow fever vaccine responses in identical twins.

The sequenced sample was PBMCs. The receptors were gathered from a woman aged 18-29 years in good health.

This clonotype has a count of ten or more. The J gene is TRBJ2-2, the V gene TRBV24-1; D gene uncertain. The CDR3 runs to 14 residues. Germline V lookup: CDR1 KGHDR, CDR2 SFDVKD. The V end lost 2 bases, the J end lost 1 base, and 4 bases lay between the germline ends. The CDR3 DNA is TGTGCCACCAGTGATTGGGGGAACACCGGGGAGCTGTTTTTT. Its translation is CATSDWGNTGELFF.

This clonotype was observed at least ten times. The rearrangement links TRBV5-5 to TRBJ2-2; D uncertain. Germline assignment: CDR1 SGHKS and CDR2 YYEKEE (reference sequence). This CDR3 region has 16 residues. V lost 0 bases to trimming and J lost 5 bases, with 14 bases between them. CDR3 in DNA: TGTGCCAGCAGCTTGGACTGGATGGATAGTACCGGGGAGCTGTTTTTT. Its protein is CASSLDWMDSTGELFF.

The chain recombines TRBV6-2 or TRBV6-3 with TRBJ2-7, with TRBD1 matching over 11 bases. The trim removed 2 bases at V and 3 bases at J, leaving 3 bases unmatched. Germline CDR1 and CDR2: MNHEY and SVGEGT. The CDR3 is 15 amino acids. CDR3 sequence (DNA): TGTGCCAGCAGTTACAGGGGACAGGGGGGCTACGAGCAGTACTTC. This gives the protein CASSYRGQGGYEQYF.

The chain recombines TRBV29-1 with TRBJ2-4; the D call may be TRBD1 or TRBD2 (7 bases each). Germline loops: CDR1 SQVTM, CDR2 ANQGSEA. The CDR3 spans 13 residues. V lost 8 bases to trimming and J lost 5 bases, with 16 bases between them. The DNA of the CDR3 is TGCAGCACCAGGGGGGGGACCCAAAACATTCAGTACTTC. Encoded protein: CSTRGGTQNIQYF.

The V call is TRBV6-1, the J call TRBJ2-1, with 7 bases that match TRBD2. Germline V lookup: CDR1 MNHNS, CDR2 SASEGT. This CDR3 contains 17 residues. V lost 5 bases to trimming and J lost 2 bases; unmatched junction nucleotides: 12. The CDR3 region is CASSRPSVLAAYNEQFF. The CDR3 region has the DNA TGTGCCAGCAGTCGACCCTCGGTTCTAGCGGCCTACAATGAGCAGTTCTTC.

As concerns this clonotype: A single base separates this from a much larger clone, so it may be a read error. The chain has TRBV24-1 and TRBJ2-5; D call uncertain. The CDR3 is 15 residues long. The germline CDR1 and CDR2 sequences are KGHDR and SFDVKD. CDR3 nucleotide sequence: TGTGCCACCAGTGACCCCGACACGGACCAAGAGACCGAGTACTTC. It encodes CATSDPDTDQETEYF.